This TCR beta chain was sequenced for a study of OX40 agonist ivuxolimab in advanced cancers. At the level of the study: Patients got intravenous ivuxolimab at 0.01 to 10 mg/kg every 2 weeks. The dose-escalation cohort had hepatocellular carcinoma, melanoma, renal cell or head and neck cancer. Three patients, one with hepatocellular carcinoma and two with cutaneous melanoma, responded partially.

Findings and caveats of the study: Partial responders treated at 0.1-3.0 mg/kg exhibited clonal expansion among the lowest measured.

About this clone: Its antigen is not known.

The data were produced by immunoSEQ multiplex PCR, yet TCRdb's version contains in-frame clones alone and is incomplete. Of 26,000 or so clones detected, around 90% appear once; the ten largest clones hold roughly a fifth. J gave up 7 bases and V 5 bases, and 12 bases lay outside the gene matches. Germline-derived CDR1 and CDR2 are MNHEY and SMNVEV (reference sequence). The CDR3 has 15 residues. The sequence came from an adult with an advanced solid tumor such as melanoma, head and neck, liver or kidney cancer. Sequences were derived from CD4+ or CD8+ T cells sorted from blood, sampled in a trial of the OX40 agonist ivuxolimab. The chain joins TRBV27 to TRBJ2-3; 7 bases are shared with TRBD2. The CDR3 here is CASSPYPGGANTQYF. The DNA of the CDR3 is TGTGCCAGCAGTCCCTACCCGGGGGGTGCCAATACGCAGTATTTT.